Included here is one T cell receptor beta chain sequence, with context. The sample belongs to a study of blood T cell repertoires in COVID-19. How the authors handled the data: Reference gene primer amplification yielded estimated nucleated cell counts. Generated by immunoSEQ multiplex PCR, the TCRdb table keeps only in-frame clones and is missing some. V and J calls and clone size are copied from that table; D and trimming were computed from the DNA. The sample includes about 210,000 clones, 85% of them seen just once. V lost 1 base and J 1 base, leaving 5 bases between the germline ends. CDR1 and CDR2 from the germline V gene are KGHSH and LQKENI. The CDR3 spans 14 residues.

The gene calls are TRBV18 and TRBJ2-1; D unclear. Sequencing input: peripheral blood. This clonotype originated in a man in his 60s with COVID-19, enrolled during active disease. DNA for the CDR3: TGTGCCAGCTCACCACAACAGTCCTACAATGAGCAGTTCTTC. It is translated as CASSPQQSYNEQFF.